A single sample gave rise to the 26 T cell receptor beta chains below, sequenced in a study of response to subunit inactivated influenza vaccine. TCRdb recomputed calls from the RT-PCR reads with MiXCR, one row per CDR3 protein. The repertoire holds more than 150,000 distinct CDR3 sequences, with 7.5% to 10% as singletons. The sample here was non-naive T cells sorted from PBMCs, taken on the day of vaccination. The origin of the receptors is a man aged 45 to 65 who received an inactivated influenza vaccine.

This clonotype turned up a few times. The chain carries TRBV20-1 and TRBJ1-5; D call uncertain. The CDR3 totals 13 residues. V lost 3 bases and J 5 bases, leaving 11 bases between the germline ends. The germline CDR1 and CDR2 sequences are DFQATT and SNEGSKA (reference sequence). The CDR3 reads CSARFQLDQPQHF. CDR3 nucleotides: TGCAGTGCTAGGTTTCAGCTAGATCAGCCCCAGCATTTT.

This clonotype turned up a few times. The chain couples TRBV19 to TRBJ2-3, with 8 positions matching TRBD2. The J segment lost 1 base and the V segment lost 4 bases, leaving 4 bases of the junction unmatched. The CDR3 is 15 amino acids. The V gene's germline CDR1 is LNHDA and CDR2 SQIVND (reference sequence). The CDR3 sequence: CASSTSGSGTDTQYF. The DNA of the CDR3 is TGTGCCAGTAGTACCAGCGGGAGCGGCACAGATACGCAGTATTTT.

The chain employs TRBV6-1 and TRBJ1-1; possibly TRBD1 for D (5 bases). Looked up from germline, CDR1 is MNHNS and CDR2 is SASEGT. V was trimmed by 0 bases and J by 4 bases, leaving 15 bases between them. The CDR3 runs 16 residues. The CDR3 sequence is CASSEASSSGGTEAFF. CDR3 sequence (DNA): TGTGCCAGCAGTGAAGCCTCAAGTTCGGGGGGCACTGAAGCTTTCTTT.

This clonotype was picked up many times. CDR3 sequence (DNA): TGCAGCGTTGCGGCTAGCGGGGGGGCCAGTGAGACCCAGTACTTC. Protein: CSVAASGGASETQYF. The gene calls are TRBV29-1 and TRBJ2-5; 12 nucleotides align to TRBD2. The length of the CDR3 is 15 residues. V shed 4 bases and J 5 bases; nucleotides not matched to a gene: 8. Germline CDR1 and CDR2: SQVTM and ANQGSEA.

A few counts support this clonotype. This rearrangement joins TRBV5-1 to TRBJ1-1; 8 bases map to TRBD1. Germline trimming cut 3 bases from V and 4 bases from J; bases unmatched to any gene: 5. From germline, CDR1 is SGHRS and CDR2 YFSETQ. This CDR3 has 14 residues. The CDR3 DNA reads TGCGCCAGCAGCTCGCAGGGGGCCGTCACTGAAGCTTTCTTT. This translates into CASSSQGAVTEAFF.

This clonotype has ten or more counts. The chain employs TRBV7-9 and TRBJ1-1; a possible D gene is TRBD1 (5 bases). Germline V gene sequence: CDR1 SEHNR, CDR2 FQNEAQ (reference sequence). This CDR3 is built from 15 residues. Trimming took 1 base from V and 0 from J, leaving 9 bases between them. CDR3 bases: TGTGCCAGCAGCTTAGATCAGGGAATGAACACTGAAGCTTTCTTT. Protein product: CASSLDQGMNTEAFF.

There are a few counts of this clonotype. The chain combines TRBV7-2 with TRBJ2-7, with D perhaps matching TRBD1 or TRBD2 (5 bases each). Germline assignment: CDR1 SGHTA and CDR2 FQGNSA. Trimming took 0 bases from V and 0 from J, leaving 9 bases between them. The CDR3 has 15 residues. Here the CDR3 DNA reads TGTGCCAGCAGCTTAGCCGGGACCGCCTCCTACGAGCAGTACTTC. Protein sequence: CASSLAGTASYEQYF.

This clonotype appeared many times. CDR3 protein: CAAATGSGTDTQYF. In DNA form, the CDR3 reads TGCGCCGCAGCAACGGGTTCAGGGACAGATACGCAGTATTTT. This chain joins TRBV5-1 and TRBJ2-3, with a tentative D call TRBD1 (5 bases). The CDR3 spans 14 residues. Germline assignment: CDR1 SGHRS and CDR2 YFSETQ. Trimming took 10 bases from V and 3 from J, leaving 18 bases between them.

The chain couples TRBV6-2 or TRBV6-3 to TRBJ1-3, with a weak D call TRBD1 (6 bases). Trimming removed 6 bases from V and 5 bases from J, with 11 bases in between. CDR3 length: 13 residues. The germline V gene has CDR1 MNHEY and CDR2 SVGEGT. CDR3 coding DNA: TGTGCCAGCAGATCGACAGGACGAAACACCATATATTTT. Amino acid sequence: CASRSTGRNTIYF.

There are a few counts of this clonotype. The chain couples TRBV19 to TRBJ2-1; 10 bases align to TRBD2. V dropped 5 bases and J dropped 0; count of bases not matched to a gene: 4. The CDR3 is 16 residues long. Germline V gene data show CDR1 as LNHDA and CDR2 as SQIVND (reference sequence). The CDR3 sequence: CASSRSGGGSYNEQFF. The CDR3 DNA sequence: TGTGCCAGTAGTCGGAGCGGGGGGGGCTCCTACAATGAGCAGTTCTTC.

This clonotype was counted many times. V is TRBV3-1 and J is TRBJ2-5, with D possibly TRBD1 on 5 matching bases. The CDR3 is 14 residues long. Per the germline V gene, CDR1 is LGHDT and CDR2 is YNNKEL (reference sequence). V was trimmed by 4 bases and J by 2 bases, leaving 11 bases between them. DNA of the CDR3: TGTGCCAGCAGCCTCCGGACAAGACAAGAGACCCAGTACTTC. Amino acid sequence: CASSLRTRQETQYF.

The gene calls are TRBV6-2 or TRBV6-3 and TRBJ1-1; 10 nucleotides line up with TRBD1. V lost 3 bases, J lost 11 bases, and 9 bases stayed unmatched. CDR3 size: 14 residues. Germline CDR1 reads MNHEY; CDR2 reads SVGEGT. In nucleotides, the CDR3 is TGTGCCAGCAGTTATCGCCGGGACAGGGGCAGGGCTTTCTTT. Translated: CASSYRRDRGRAFF.

In this sample, this clonotype turned up a few times. The rearrangement joins TRBV7-2 to TRBJ2-1, with 9 positions matching TRBD2. The CDR3 runs to 15 residues. The V and J ends lost 5 bases and 4 bases, in that order; junction bases with no gene match: 6. Germline CDR1 is SGHTA and CDR2 is FQGNSA. As DNA, the CDR3 is TGTGCCAGCAGCCCCCATAGCGGGAGTTACAATGAGCAGTTCTTC. This translates into CASSPHSGSYNEQFF.

This sequence joins TRBV12-3 or TRBV12-4 and TRBJ1-1; TRBD1 matches at 7 bases. The CDR3 extends over 16 amino acids. V was clipped by 6 bases and J by 1 base; unmatched bases: 11. The CDR3 DNA reads as TGTGCCAGCAGCCGATATCGGACAGGCGGGAACACTGAAGCTTTCTTT. Amino acids: CASSRYRTGGNTEAFF.

This clonotype was seen more than once but under ten times. The chain employs TRBV6-1 and TRBJ1-1; weak D call: TRBD1 (5 bases). The CDR3 is 14 residues long. Trimming took 2 bases from V and 4 from J, leaving 11 bases between them. The V gene's germline CDR1 is MNHNS and CDR2 SASEGT. DNA of the CDR3: TGTGCCAGCAGTGAATTGGGGGGTGTCACTGAAGCTTTCTTT. The encoded protein is CASSELGGVTEAFF.

This clonotype has ten or more counts. This chain uses TRBV5-5 with TRBJ2-1, with TRBD1 identical over 8 bases. From germline, CDR1 is SGHKS and CDR2 YYEKEE (reference sequence). Trimming cost V 3 bases and J 0 bases; bases outside gene matches: 5. This CDR3 contains 16 residues. Here the CDR3 DNA reads TGTGCCAGCAGCTCCATTGGGACAGGCTCCTACAATGAGCAGTTCTTC. As protein: CASSSIGTGSYNEQFF.

The V and J genes are TRBV10-3 and TRBJ2-7; 9 nucleotides line up with TRBD2. J was trimmed by 6 bases and V by 4 bases; bases with no gene match: 7. In germline, CDR1 is ENHRY, CDR2 SYGVKD. CDR3 size: 14 residues. For the CDR3, the DNA is TGTGCCATCAGTGCCGGGACTAGCAATAGCGAGCAGTACTTC. It encodes CAISAGTSNSEQYF.

This clonotype was picked up many times. The chain employs TRBV4-3 and TRBJ2-2; 8 nucleotides align to TRBD2. V lost 5 bases to trimming and J lost 4 bases; unmatched junction nucleotides: 9. Germline V gene data show CDR1 as LGHNA and CDR2 as YSLEER. The CDR3 contains 16 residues. The DNA of the CDR3 is TGCGCCAGCAGCGTAGGAACTCGGGGGGGCACCGGGGAGCTGTTTTTT. Translating gives CASSVGTRGGTGELFF.

There are many counts of this clonotype. This rearrangement joins TRBV6-1 to TRBJ2-3; D uncertain. Trimming pared 6 bases from V and 4 bases from J, leaving 11 bases between. The germline V gene has CDR1 MNHNS and CDR2 SASEGT. CDR3 length: 13 residues. This CDR3 reads CASRRLQADTQYF. The CDR3 DNA reads TGTGCCAGCAGAAGACTCCAGGCAGATACGCAGTATTTT.

For this clonotype: A much bigger clone sits one base away, suggesting this may be a read error. The chain uses TRBV3-1 and TRBJ2-5, with D perhaps assigned TRBD1 or TRBD2 (6 bases each). The CDR3 sequence is 14 residues long. Germline CDR1 LGHDT, CDR2 YNNKEL (reference sequence). As DNA, the CDR3 is TGTGCCAGCAGCCAAGCGGGGGCAGGCGAGACCCAGTGCTTC. It is translated as CASSQAGAGETQCF.

V is TRBV6-6 and J is TRBJ1-2; 9 nucleotides align to TRBD1. This CDR3 region has 13 residues. Trimming removed 6 bases from V and 7 bases from J; junction bases left unmatched: 6. Germline V gene sequence: CDR1 MNHNY, CDR2 SVGAGI (reference sequence). The DNA for the CDR3 is TGTGCCAGCAGGGCCGGGACAGGGCTTGGCTACACCTTC. Protein sequence: CASRAGTGLGYTF.

This chain connects TRBV9 to TRBJ2-5; D gene uncertain. CDR1 is SGDLS, CDR2 YYNGEE, per germline. Deletions cut 3 bases from V and 6 bases from J, with 15 bases between. The CDR3 length is 14 residues. DNA of the CDR3: TGTGCCAGCAGCGCGGGCCAGAGAGGACAGACCCAGTACTTC. This gives the protein CASSAGQRGQTQYF. Using reference TRBV9 and TRBJ2-5 for the parts outside the CDR3, the full variable domain is DSGVTQTPKHLITATGQRVTLRCSPRSGDLSVYWYQQSLDQGLQFLIQYYNGEERAKGNILERFSAQQFPDLHSELNLSSLELGDSALYFCASSAGQRGQTQYFGPGTRLLVL.

This clonotype was recorded at least ten times. This chain uses TRBV29-1 with TRBJ2-7; 7 nucleotides line up with TRBD2. This CDR3 region has 13 residues. Germline V gene sequence: CDR1 SQVTM, CDR2 ANQGSEA. V lost 4 bases, J lost 7 bases, and 10 bases stayed unmatched. This chain's CDR3 is CSVGTSTTREQYF. CDR3 nucleotides: TGCAGCGTTGGGACTAGTACAACGAGGGAGCAGTACTTC.

Ten or more counts support this clonotype. CDR3 DNA: TGCAGTGCTAGAGCAGGTACCAAGATAGATGAGCAGTTCTTC. This translates into CSARAGTKIDEQFF. V is TRBV20-1 and J is TRBJ2-1; D not resolved. The CDR3 sequence is 14 residues long. V was clipped by 1 base and J by 8 bases, with 15 bases between them. Germline lookup yields CDR1 DFQATT and CDR2 SNEGSKA (reference sequence).

The gene calls are TRBV6-1 and TRBJ1-4; no firm D call. Trimming removed 3 bases at V and 5 bases at J, with 13 bases between. Germline loops: CDR1 MNHNS, CDR2 SASEGT. The CDR3 runs 15 residues. CDR3 bases: TGTGCCAGCAGTGAGATTGGCCACAAGAATGAAAAACTGTTTTTT. This translates into CASSEIGHKNEKLFF.

This clonotype has a handful of counts. V usage is TRBV28 and J usage is TRBJ1-5; D remains unclear. Trimming left V 10 bases short and J 0 bases short, with 13 bases between. The CDR3 is 14 amino acids. Looked up from germline, CDR1 is MDHEN and CDR2 is SYDVKM. The CDR3 region has the DNA TGTGCCACTGGAGCAGATTTTAGCAATCAGCCCCAGCATTTT. This gives the protein CATGADFSNQPQHF.